Given below is one T cell receptor (beta chain) in context. The antigen is unknown. The CDR3 extends over 20 amino acids. Germline V gene lookup returns CDR1 SGHTA and CDR2 FQGNSA. Germline trimming cut 0 bases from V and 4 bases from J; bases unmatched to any gene: 19. Total RNA amounts of at least 6 micrograms were extracted per sample. This sample was taken from a study of blood T cells in healthy people across ages. Study-wide points: The study regarded diversity estimates from one million T cells as underestimates.

Primers used in a second PCR of roughly 6 to 12 cycles were a sample-barcoded 5' primer and a J-beta primer mix. Unique molecular identifiers of 12 random nucleotides labeled each cDNA. Each of the samples gave a minimum of 2.5 million paired-end reads that contained CDR3. TCRdb called the 5' RACE reads again in MiXCR, with one record for every CDR3 protein. This table holds approximately 1.5 million distinct CDR3 sequences, around 35% found once. The material sequenced was blood. The TCR originated in a woman in her 30s in good health. The chain carries TRBV7-2 and TRBJ2-5; 8 bases map to TRBD2. The DNA for the CDR3 is TGTGCCAGCAGCTTAGCGAAGTTAATAGCGGGGCTACCTAGAGGAGAGACCCAGTACTTC. Its translation: CASSLAKLIAGLPRGETQYF.